These 30 T cell receptor beta chains came from one sample sequenced in a study of blood T cell repertoires in COVID-19. Assay used: immunoSEQ multiplex PCR; TCRdb lists only in-frame clones, some missing. The sample has approximately 260,000 clones, about 86% seen once. Sequenced: peripheral blood. All receptors derive from a man aged 18 to 29 with active or convalescent COVID-19.

The chain links TRBV6-5 to TRBJ1-2; TRBD1 matches at 12 bases. Trimming removed 6 bases from V and 6 bases from J; junction bases left unmatched: 8. The CDR3 has 15 amino acids. Germline assignment: CDR1 MNHEY and CDR2 SVGAGI. CDR3 sequence: CASRSRDRGLDGYTF. In DNA, the CDR3 is TGTGCCAGCAGAAGCCGGGACAGGGGGCTCGATGGCTACACCTTC.

The V call is TRBV10-3, the J call TRBJ2-7; 7 positions agree with TRBD1. The CDR3 is made up of 13 amino acids. CDR1 and CDR2 from the germline V gene are ENHRY and SYGVKD. After removal of 7 bases from V and 1 base from J, the junction contained 4 bases not matched to a gene. This CDR3 is CAITSDRSYEQYF. CDR3 DNA: TGTGCCATCACTTCGGACAGGTCCTACGAGCAGTACTTC.

V and J are TRBV30 and TRBJ2-3, with 7 nucleotides matching TRBD2. The germline CDR1 and CDR2 sequences are GTSNPN and SVGIG (reference sequence). The CDR3 extends over 15 amino acids. Trimming cost V 0 bases and J 2 bases; bases outside gene matches: 5. The CDR3, as DNA: TGTGCCTGGAGTGTTGGGCTAGCGGACACAGATACGCAGTATTTT. Amino acid sequence: CAWSVGLADTDTQYF.

V gene TRBV28 combines with J gene TRBJ1-3; possible D gene TRBD1, 5 bases. The CDR3 totals 15 residues. Trimming removed 6 bases at V and 0 bases at J, with 12 bases between. Per the germline V gene, CDR1 is MDHEN and CDR2 is SYDVKM. Here the CDR3 DNA reads TGTGCCAGCAGGGGTGGGGGGTTCTCTGGAAACACCATATATTTT. Its protein product is CASRGGGFSGNTIYF.

The rearrangement joins TRBV24-1 to TRBJ2-5, with TRBD2 identical over 13 bases. From germline, CDR1 is KGHDR and CDR2 SFDVKD. The ends lost 4 bases at V and 5 bases at J; junction bases unmatched: 6. This CDR3 region has 16 residues. The CDR3 reads CATSERGTSGTETQYF. As DNA, the CDR3 is TGTGCCACCAGTGAAAGAGGGACTAGCGGGACTGAGACCCAGTACTTC.

The V gene is TRBV7-3, the J gene TRBJ2-3; TRBD2 matches 7 bases. The trim removed 1 base at V and 1 base at J, leaving 2 bases unmatched. This CDR3 region has 15 residues. Germline CDR1 and CDR2: SGHTA and FQGTGA. For the CDR3, the DNA is TGTGCCAGCAGCTTAATGGGGAGGGGCACAGATACGCAGTATTTT. Protein: CASSLMGRGTDTQYF.

The count of this clone is one. The chain has TRBV7-3 and TRBJ1-6; 8 bases are a match to TRBD1. The CDR3 contains 15 residues. The junction had 14 bases not matched to a gene; V was cut back by 8 bases and J by 11 bases. From germline, CDR1 is SGHTA and CDR2 FQGTGA. The CDR3 DNA is TGTGCCAGCGCCCAAACAGGGGGAGCCACGGCACCCCTCCACTTT. Its translation is CASAQTGGATAPLHF.

This clone came up once. The chain recombines TRBV5-4 with TRBJ2-5, with 10 bases identical to TRBD1. From germline, CDR1 is SGHNT and CDR2 YYREEE (reference sequence). Trimming removed 3 bases from V and 6 bases from J; junction bases left unmatched: 8. The CDR3 length is 15 residues. The CDR3: CASSSYETGGKTQYF. The DNA of the CDR3 is TGTGCCAGCAGCTCCTATGAGACAGGGGGCAAGACCCAGTACTTC.

The V and J genes are TRBV19 and TRBJ1-2; D ambiguous. CDR1 and CDR2 (germline): LNHDA, SQIVND (reference sequence). The V and J ends lost 1 base and 1 base respectively, with 10 bases between them. The CDR3 extends over 15 amino acids. CDR3 bases: TGTGCCAGTAGTATAGTTGGCAGCGTTAACTATGGCTACACCTTC. Protein product: CASSIVGSVNYGYTF.

The rearrangement uses TRBV4-1 and TRBJ2-1; 9 bases are a match to TRBD2. Germline V gene sequence: CDR1 MGHRA, CDR2 YSYEKL. The CDR3 totals 15 residues. The ends lost 1 base at V and 7 bases at J; junction bases unmatched: 5. CDR3 nucleotide sequence: TGCGCCAGCAGCCAAGTAGCGGGGGCGGGGAATGAGCAGTTCTTC. This translates into CASSQVAGAGNEQFF.

V gene TRBV7-6 combines with J gene TRBJ2-7; TRBD2 agrees at 10 bases. The V and J ends lost 6 bases and 5 bases, in that order; junction bases with no gene match: 10. CDR1 and CDR2 (germline): SGHVS, FNYEAQ. The CDR3 has 15 amino acids. CDR3 protein: CASSPDASGSHEQYF. CDR3 coding DNA: TGTGCCAGCAGTCCGGACGCTAGCGGGAGCCACGAGCAGTACTTC.

V and J are TRBV5-1 and TRBJ2-5, with a possible D match to TRBD1 (6 bases). The CDR3 is 13 amino acids. Trimming removed 7 bases at V and 3 bases at J, with 13 bases between. The germline V gene encodes CDR1 SGHRS and CDR2 YFSETQ. The chain's CDR3 is CASRFEGEETQYF. The DNA of the CDR3 is TGCGCCAGCCGATTCGAGGGGGAAGAGACCCAGTACTTC.

This clone was observed a few times. The chain links TRBV5-1 to TRBJ2-3, with D possibly being TRBD1 (5 bases). The CDR3 totals 14 residues. Looked up from germline, CDR1 is SGHRS and CDR2 is YFSETQ. Deletions cut 5 bases from V and 5 bases from J, with 15 bases between. The CDR3 sequence is CASSSEQQVDTQYF. CDR3 in DNA: TGCGCCAGCAGTTCGGAACAACAGGTAGATACGCAGTATTTT.

This chain uses TRBV3-1 (or the pseudogene TRBV3-2) with TRBJ2-3; 7 bases line up with TRBD2. The germline V gene encodes CDR1 LGHDT and CDR2 YNNKEL (reference sequence). V was clipped by 0 bases and J by 2 bases; unmatched bases: 8. This CDR3 is built from 17 residues. In DNA form, the CDR3 reads TGTGCCAGCAGCCAAGATTACGGCGGGGGAGTCACAGATACGCAGTATTTT. Amino acid sequence: CASSQDYGGGVTDTQYF.

This clone was seen more than once but under ten times. This sequence joins TRBV19 and TRBJ2-3; D remains unclear. The CDR3 length is 14 residues. The V gene lost 3 bases and the J gene lost 1 base, with 8 bases spanning the gap. Per the germline V gene, CDR1 is LNHDA and CDR2 is SQIVND (reference sequence). The chain's CDR3 is CASSMLPGTDTQYF. DNA of the CDR3: TGTGCCAGTAGTATGCTCCCAGGCACAGATACGCAGTATTTT.

The V gene is TRBV11-3, the J gene TRBJ2-7, with a possible D match to TRBD1 (6 bases). Germline CDR1 SGHNT, CDR2 YENEEA. The CDR3 spans 16 residues. Trimming removed 1 base from V and 4 bases from J, with 17 bases in between. The chain's CDR3 is CASSLALGAGEYEQYF. CDR3 nucleotides: TGTGCCAGCAGCTTAGCTCTCGGGGCAGGGGAGTACGAGCAGTACTTC. Full variable domain (missing parts from reference TRBV11-3 and TRBJ2-7): EAGVVQSPRYKIIEKKQPVAFWCNPISGHNTLYWYLQNLGQGPELLIRYENEEAVDDSQLPKDRFSAERLKGVDSTLKIQPAELGDSAVYLCASSLALGAGEYEQYFGPGTRLTVT.

The chain has TRBV27 and TRBJ1-5; possibly TRBD1 for D (6 bases). Germline loops: CDR1 MNHEY, CDR2 SMNVEV (reference sequence). V was clipped by 5 bases and J by 0 bases, with 11 bases between them. The CDR3 is 15 amino acids. CDR3 nucleotides: TGTGCCAGCAGTCAAAGGACAGATAGCAATCAGCCCCAGCATTTT. Amino acids: CASSQRTDSNQPQHF.

CDR3 residues: CASSLGLSGNYEQYF. CDR3 sequence (DNA): TGTGCCAGCAGCTTAGGCCTTAGCGGGAACTACGAGCAGTACTTC. This chain links TRBV11-3 with TRBJ2-7; TRBD2 aligns across 8 bases. CDR3 length: 15 residues. CDR1 and CDR2 from the germline V gene are SGHNT and YENEEA. V shed 1 base and J 3 bases; nucleotides not matched to a gene: 5.

The rearrangement links TRBV6-5 to TRBJ2-7; TRBD2 is a possible D gene (7 bases). The V end lost 10 bases, the J end lost 0 bases, and 16 bases lay between the germline ends. The germline V gene has CDR1 MNHEY and CDR2 SVGAGI. This CDR3 has 14 amino acids. As DNA, the CDR3 is TGTGCCATCAAAGGGGAGGGACACTCCTACGAGCAGTACTTC. Protein product: CAIKGEGHSYEQYF.

The chain carries TRBV11-2 and TRBJ2-1, with 7 bases lining up with TRBD1. J lost 2 bases, V lost 0 bases, and 1 base had no gene match. CDR1 is SGHAT and CDR2 is FQNNGV in the germline V gene. The CDR3 runs to 15 residues. The CDR3 sequence is CASSLDRGPYNEQFF. The CDR3 DNA sequence: TGTGCCAGCAGCTTAGATAGGGGGCCCTACAATGAGCAGTTCTTC.

V is TRBV4-3 and J is TRBJ2-3; 9 bases fit TRBD2. The CDR3 runs to 17 residues. Looked up from germline, CDR1 is LGHNA and CDR2 is YSLEER. Germline trimming cut 1 base from V and 4 bases from J; bases unmatched to any gene: 9. The CDR3 DNA follows: TGCGCCAGCAGCCAAGGATTGGGAGCGGGAGGAGCAGATACGCAGTATTTT. This sequence encodes CASSQGLGAGGADTQYF.

The chain carries TRBV9 and TRBJ2-1; 13 bases agree with TRBD2. The CDR3 loop spans 17 amino acids. Germline V gives CDR1 SGDLS, CDR2 YYNGEE. J gave up 8 bases and V 1 base, and 9 bases lay outside the gene matches. In DNA, the CDR3 is TGTGCCAGCAGCGTACGACTAGCGGGAGGTACTCCGGATGAGCAGTTCTTC. Translating gives CASSVRLAGGTPDEQFF. The entire variable domain, with the rest obtained from reference TRBV9 and TRBJ2-1, is as follows: DSGVTQTPKHLITATGQRVTLRCSPRSGDLSVYWYQQSLDQGLQFLIQYYNGEERAKGNILERFSAQQFPDLHSELNLSSLELGDSALYFCASSVRLAGGTPDEQFFGPGTRLTVL.

V is TRBV5-1 and J is TRBJ2-1; perhaps TRBD2 as D (6 bases). The ends were cut back, 4 bases at V and 3 bases at J, with 14 bases in the middle. The germline V gene encodes CDR1 SGHRS and CDR2 YFSETQ. The CDR3 loop spans 15 amino acids. As DNA, the CDR3 is TGCGCCAGCAGCCCGGGACTCGCGTACTACAATGAGCAGTTCTTC. Amino acids: CASSPGLAYYNEQFF.

The CDR3: CASSLAGLAPPDTQYF. CDR3 bases: TGTGCCAGCAGCTTAGCCGGGCTAGCACCTCCAGATACGCAGTATTTT. This rearrangement joins TRBV11-3 to TRBJ2-3, with D possibly TRBD2 on 5 matching bases. The V gene's germline CDR1 is SGHNT and CDR2 YENEEA. Trimming removed 1 base from V and 4 bases from J, with 15 bases in between. This CDR3 is built from 16 residues.

This sequence joins TRBV30 and TRBJ1-5; the D gene is possibly TRBD1 (5 bases). Germline values: CDR1 GTSNPN, CDR2 SVGIG (reference sequence). The length of the CDR3 is 13 residues. V lost 2 bases to trimming and J lost 7 bases, with 12 bases between them. This chain's CDR3 is CAWSSSRVQPQHF. CDR3 nucleotides: TGTGCCTGGAGTTCCTCCAGGGTCCAGCCCCAGCATTTT.

The genes are TRBV24-1 and TRBJ1-5, with a tentative D call TRBD1 (5 bases). The CDR3 contains 14 residues. The V gene lost 4 bases and the J gene lost 4 bases, with 10 bases spanning the gap. Per the germline V gene, CDR1 is KGHDR and CDR2 is SFDVKD. CDR3 DNA sequence: TGTGCCACCAGTGACCCCAGGGAAAATCAGCCCCAGCATTTT. Its protein is CATSDPRENQPQHF.

Only a few counts were recorded for this clone. The chain couples TRBV19 to TRBJ2-3; 8 bases line up with TRBD2. With V trimmed by 3 bases and J by 5 bases, 7 bases remained unmatched. The CDR3 sequence is 15 residues long. CDR1 LNHDA and CDR2 SQIVND come from the germline V gene (reference sequence). CDR3 sequence (DNA): TGTGCCAGTAGTATTGTAAGCGGGGGAGGAGATACGCAGTATTTT. The encoded protein is CASSIVSGGGDTQYF.

This sequence joins TRBV6-1 and TRBJ1-1, with D possibly being TRBD1 (6 bases). Germline V gives CDR1 MNHNS, CDR2 SASEGT. V shed 2 bases and J shed 10 bases, with 14 bases lying between them. The CDR3 has 13 amino acids. This CDR3 reads CASSERGEGRAFF. The CDR3 bases are TGTGCCAGCAGTGAAAGGGGGGAGGGGAGAGCTTTCTTT.

The table lists this clone with a count of one. V and J are TRBV28 and TRBJ1-5; D is possibly TRBD1 (5 bases). The V gene's germline CDR1 is MDHEN and CDR2 SYDVKM. The CDR3 is 16 amino acids. The V end was cut by 3 bases, the J end by 4 bases, with 16 bases between. CDR3 sequence: CASSFGGVFRNQPQHF. CDR3 sequence (DNA): TGTGCCAGCAGTTTCGGAGGGGTATTTCGAAATCAGCCCCAGCATTTT. The whole variable domain, filled in from reference TRBV28 and TRBJ1-5, reads DVKVTQSSRYLVKRTGEKVFLECVQDMDHENMFWYRQDPGLGLRLIYFSYDVKMKEKGDIPEGYSVSREKKERFSLILESASTNQTSMYLCASSFGGVFRNQPQHFGDGTRLSIL.

The chain has TRBV19 and TRBJ1-5; TRBD1 matches at 10 bases. Germline V gene data show CDR1 as LNHDA and CDR2 as SQIVND (reference sequence). V lost 3 bases, J lost 4 bases, and 0 bases stayed unmatched. There are 14 residues in the CDR3. The CDR3 coding sequence is TGTGCCAGTAGTATGGGACAGGGGAATCAGCCCCAGCATTTT. Its translation: CASSMGQGNQPQHF.